The entry that follows covers one TCR beta chain sequence. Its antigen remains unidentified. This entry is derived from a study of Tregs in tolerant kidney transplant recipients. Sequencing was performed with immunoSEQ multiplex PCR; in TCRdb, only in-frame clones are kept and a portion is missing. This table holds roughly 70,000 clones, 80% to 85% found once. Study-level points and caveats: Biological reproducibility was not directly addressed in this study.

Specimen: CD4+ T cells from blood. The clonotype was recovered from a human donor in good health.

The CDR3 reads CASSLIKGGAHYGYTF. In DNA form, the CDR3 reads TGCGCCAGCAGCTTGATAAAGGGGGGCGCGCACTATGGCTACACCTTC. The chain uses TRBV5-1 and TRBJ1-2; TRBD1 is a possible D gene (6 bases). Trimming left V 1 base short and J 3 bases short, with 16 bases between. The CDR3 totals 16 residues. Germline CDR1 SGHRS, CDR2 YFSETQ.